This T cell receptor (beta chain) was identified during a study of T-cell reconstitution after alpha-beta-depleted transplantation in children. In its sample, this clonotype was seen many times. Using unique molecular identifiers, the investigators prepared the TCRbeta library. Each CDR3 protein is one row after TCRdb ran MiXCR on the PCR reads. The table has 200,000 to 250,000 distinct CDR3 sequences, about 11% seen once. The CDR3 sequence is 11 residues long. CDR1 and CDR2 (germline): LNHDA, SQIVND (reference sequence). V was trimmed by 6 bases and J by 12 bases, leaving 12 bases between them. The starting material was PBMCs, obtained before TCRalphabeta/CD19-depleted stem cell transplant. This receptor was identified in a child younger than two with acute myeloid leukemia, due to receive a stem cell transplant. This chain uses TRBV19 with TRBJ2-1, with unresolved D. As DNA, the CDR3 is TGTGCCAGTAGCCTAGGTTGGGGGCAGTTCTTC. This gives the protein CASSLGWGQFF.